Presented here are 20 T cell receptor beta chains from one specimen sequenced in a study of shared clonotypes between healthy human individuals. Assay used: immunoSEQ multiplex PCR; TCRdb lists only in-frame clones, some missing. Of about 580,000 clones listed, 95% to 98% are singletons. Naivety among CD8 cells was defined by CD45RO negativity and positive CCR7 selection, thereby excluding terminally differentiated effector memory CD45RA+ cells. The sequenced sample consisted of naive CD8+ T cells sorted from blood. These receptors all come from a man aged 25 to 45 in good health.

This clone was seen just once. The V call is TRBV7-9, the J call TRBJ2-7; the match to TRBD2 covers 10 bases. The CDR3 runs to 15 residues. Germline CDR1 reads SEHNR; CDR2 reads FQNEAQ (reference sequence). V trimming: 5 bases; J trimming: 3 bases; junction bases outside the gene matches: 7. In DNA, the CDR3 is TGTGCCAGCAGCGAGGGTGCTAGCGGGAGCTACGAGCAGTACTTC. Translation gives CASSEGASGSYEQYF.

The gene calls are TRBV5-4 and TRBJ1-1, with D unresolved. Trimming took off 0 bases at V and 1 base at J, with 13 bases between the two ends. Germline assignment: CDR1 SGHNT and CDR2 YYREEE (reference sequence). CDR3 length equals 16 residues. CDR3 amino acids: CASSLARVSPNTEAFF. In DNA form, the CDR3 reads TGTGCCAGCAGCTTGGCAAGGGTCTCCCCGAACACTGAAGCTTTCTTT.

The chain uses TRBV7-6 and TRBJ2-2; D is tentatively TRBD1 or TRBD2 (5 bases each). V lost 2 bases and J 7 bases, leaving 20 bases between the germline ends. The CDR3 has 17 amino acids. Germline-derived CDR1 and CDR2 are SGHVS and FNYEAQ. This CDR3 reads CASSLRWSGLPGGELFF. The CDR3 coding sequence is TGTGCCAGCAGCTTACGGTGGTCGGGGCTGCCTGGCGGGGAGCTGTTTTTT.

This clone has just one count. The chain couples TRBV4-3 to TRBJ1-5; weak D call: TRBD1 (6 bases). CDR1 and CDR2 from the germline V gene are LGHNA and YSLEER. The germline V and J ends were trimmed by 4 bases and 4 bases, with 11 bases remaining between them. The CDR3 is made up of 14 amino acids. CDR3 amino acids: CASSLVTGNQPQHF. In DNA form, the CDR3 reads TGCGCCAGCAGCCTGGTCACAGGGAATCAGCCCCAGCATTTT.

The J gene is TRBJ2-3, the V gene TRBV5-8; 7 bases align to TRBD1. This CDR3 region has 15 residues. The V segment lost 1 base and the J segment 2 bases; nucleotides outside the gene matches: 4. Germline loops: CDR1 SGHTS, CDR2 YDEGEE. The CDR3 bases are TGTGCCAGCAGCTTGTTACAGGGGAACACAGATACGCAGTATTTT. Amino acid sequence: CASSLLQGNTDTQYF.

This clone has more than one count but fewer than ten. The chain has TRBV10-3 and TRBJ2-7, with 12 bases aligning to TRBD1. In germline, CDR1 is ENHRY, CDR2 SYGVKD. This CDR3 contains 15 residues. Trimming cost V 2 bases and J 6 bases; bases outside gene matches: 5. CDR3 bases: TGTGCCATCAGTGAGCTGGGACAGGGGGCATTCGAGCAGTACTTC. It yields the protein CAISELGQGAFEQYF.

The chain joins TRBV4-1 to TRBJ2-7; 9 nucleotides align to TRBD1. Germline-derived CDR1 and CDR2 are MGHRA and YSYEKL. The CDR3 totals 16 residues. V dropped 3 bases and J dropped 0; count of bases not matched to a gene: 6. CDR3 nucleotide sequence: TGCGCCAGCAGCCAGGTGGGACAGGGATACTCCTACGAGCAGTACTTC. Its protein is CASSQVGQGYSYEQYF.

For the CDR3, the DNA is TGTGCCAGCTCATCCCGAGAAACCTTGAACACTGAAGCTTTCTTT. Translating gives CASSSRETLNTEAFF. The chain employs TRBV18 and TRBJ1-1, with no clear D. Trimming removed 5 bases from V and 0 bases from J, with 13 bases in between. CDR3 length equals 15 residues. The germline V gene has CDR1 KGHSH and CDR2 LQKENI.

This clone has only one observation. The rearrangement uses TRBV30 and TRBJ2-7, with TRBD1 as a possible D gene (6 bases). This CDR3 has 13 amino acids. Germline CDR1 GTSNPN, CDR2 SVGIG (reference sequence). Trimming cost V 0 bases and J 4 bases, with 10 bases left between them. CDR3 nucleotide sequence: TGTGCCTGGAGTGTACAGGGCTTTTACGAGCAGTACTTC. Protein: CAWSVQGFYEQYF.

Points on this clone: This sample also contains other DNA sequences that code for the same CDR3. This chain joins TRBV27 and TRBJ1-5; TRBD1 is a possible D gene (5 bases). V was shortened by 2 bases and J by 4 bases, with 6 bases between the two germline ends. The CDR3 loop spans 13 amino acids. CDR1 is MNHEY, CDR2 SMNVEV, per germline (reference sequence). The CDR3 region has the DNA TGTGCCAGCAGTTTACAGGGAAATCAGCCCCAGCATTTT. Residues: CASSLQGNQPQHF.

This clone was picked up one time. The chain joins TRBV11-2 to TRBJ2-7; D is unresolved. The CDR3 totals 13 residues. With 5 bases removed from V and 4 bases from J, the gap between germline ends came to 12 bases. From germline, CDR1 is SGHAT and CDR2 FQNNGV. The CDR3 protein is CASSPQKGYEQYF. DNA of the CDR3: TGTGCCAGCAGCCCCCAGAAGGGTTACGAGCAGTACTTC.

This rearrangement joins TRBV19 to TRBJ2-2; D is perhaps TRBD2 (5 bases). Germline V gives CDR1 LNHDA, CDR2 SQIVND (reference sequence). Trimming took 8 bases from V and 4 from J, leaving 14 bases between them. This CDR3 is 14 amino acids long. The CDR3 nucleotides read TGTGCCAGTGGACTCCGGGATCCCACCGGGGAGCTGTTTTTT. As protein: CASGLRDPTGELFF.

This clone has only one observation. This sequence joins TRBV4-1 and TRBJ2-3, with D uncertain. The germline V gene has CDR1 MGHRA and CDR2 YSYEKL. Trimming stripped 1 base from V and 4 bases from J, with 6 bases between. The CDR3 runs 13 residues. CDR3 region: CASSQVYPDTQYF. In nucleotides, the CDR3 is TGCGCCAGCAGCCAAGTGTACCCAGATACGCAGTATTTT.

This clone has just one count. V usage is TRBV7-6 and J usage is TRBJ1-1, with D possibly TRBD1 on 6 matching bases. Germline V CDR1 and CDR2: SGHVS, FNYEAQ. The CDR3 loop spans 16 amino acids. The V end was cut by 5 bases, the J end by 5 bases, with 21 bases between. The CDR3 DNA reads as TGTGCCAGCAGCCAAACAGGGTTCTCGAGGAGAACTGAAGCTTTCTTT. This translates into CASSQTGFSRRTEAFF.

V gene TRBV5-6 combines with J gene TRBJ2-6; D is ambiguous. The CDR3 is 13 residues long. Between the trimmed V and J ends, which lost 5 bases and 1 base, there was a span of 4 bases. In germline, CDR1 is SGHDT, CDR2 YYEEEE. DNA for the CDR3: TGTGCCAGCAGGGTTTCTGGGGCCAACGTCCTGACTTTC. It is translated as CASRVSGANVLTF. The full variable domain, its missing parts supplied by reference TRBV5-6 and TRBJ2-6, is DAGVTQSPTHLIKTRGQQVTLRCSPKSGHDTVSWYQQALGQGPQFIFQYYEEEERQRGNFPDRFSGHQFPNYSSELNVNALLLGDSALYLCASRVSGANVLTFGAGSRLTVL.

This clone came up once. The CDR3 spells CASSQEWTVSNEKLFF. The CDR3 region has the DNA TGCGCCAGCAGCCAAGAATGGACAGTTAGTAATGAAAAACTGTTTTTT. J is TRBJ1-4 and V is TRBV4-1; D perhaps matches TRBD1 (6 bases). The V gene's germline CDR1 is MGHRA and CDR2 YSYEKL. The CDR3 is 16 amino acids. The V end was cut by 0 bases, the J end by 4 bases, with 12 bases between.

The chain carries TRBV29-1 and TRBJ2-1; D not resolved. The CDR3 is 14 amino acids. Trimming pared 2 bases from V and 0 bases from J, leaving 8 bases between. Germline V CDR1 and CDR2: SQVTM, ANQGSEA. For the CDR3, the DNA is TGCAGCGTTGAACGCCGGAGCTCCTACAATGAGCAGTTCTTC. This encodes CSVERRSSYNEQFF.

V is TRBV11-1 and J is TRBJ2-7; the match to TRBD2 covers 8 bases. The germline V gene has CDR1 SGHAT and CDR2 FQDESV (reference sequence). The CDR3 extends over 16 amino acids. V was clipped by 5 bases and J by 3 bases; unmatched bases: 12. The CDR3 reads CASSLGEAGDSYEQYF. Here the CDR3 DNA reads TGTGCCAGCAGCCTCGGGGAAGCGGGAGATAGCTACGAGCAGTACTTC. Looking up the rest from reference TRBV11-1 and TRBJ2-7 gives the full variable domain: EAEVAQSPRYKITEKSQAVAFWCDPISGHATLYWYRQILGQGPELLVQFQDESVVDDSQLPKDRFSAERLKGVDSTLKIQPAELGDSAMYLCASSLGEAGDSYEQYFGPGTRLTVT.

The chain combines TRBV10-2 with TRBJ2-2, with 10 bases lining up with TRBD2. Per the germline V gene, CDR1 is WSHSY and CDR2 is SAAADI. This CDR3 is built from 16 residues. V lost 0 bases to trimming and J lost 4 bases; unmatched junction nucleotides: 2. The DNA of the CDR3 is TGCGCCAGCAGTGAGTCTCTAGCGGGAGCCACCGGGGAGCTGTTTTTT. Amino acids: CASSESLAGATGELFF.

This chain uses TRBV5-5 with TRBJ2-7; D is unclear. V lost 3 bases and J 3 bases, leaving 19 bases between the germline ends. The length of the CDR3 is 16 residues. Per germline, CDR1 SGHKS and CDR2 YYEKEE (reference sequence). The CDR3 region is CASSSWQRRVDYEQYF. CDR3 sequence (DNA): TGTGCCAGCAGCTCCTGGCAACGTAGGGTAGACTACGAGCAGTACTTC.